This passage covers 3 T cell receptor beta chains from one sample sequenced in a study of shared T cell receptors in the human thymus. Assay used: immunoSEQ multiplex PCR; TCRdb lists only in-frame clones, some missing. The data show about 380,000 clones, 85% to 95% seen once. Sequenced input: thymocytes. These receptors were collected from a human donor.

The chain links TRBV6-4 to TRBJ2-2; 13 positions match TRBD2. Germline CDR1 and CDR2: MRHNA and SNTAGT. The CDR3 is 16 residues long. The V segment lost 0 bases and the J segment 5 bases; nucleotides outside the gene matches: 0. CDR3 sequence (DNA): TGTGCCAGCAGTGACTCGACTAGCGGGAGGACCGGGGAGCTGTTTTTT. This encodes CASSDSTSGRTGELFF.

The V and J genes are TRBV10-3 and TRBJ2-3; TRBD2 agrees at 12 bases. Germline V CDR1 and CDR2: ENHRY, SYGVKD. J lost 0 bases, V lost 6 bases, and 1 base had no gene match. This CDR3 region has 15 residues. CDR3 DNA: TGTGCCATCAGCGGGACTAGCGGGAGCACAGATACGCAGTATTTT. Amino acids: CAISGTSGSTDTQYF.

This sequence joins TRBV28 and TRBJ2-5; 8 bases line up with TRBD1. Germline CDR1 is MDHEN and CDR2 is SYDVKM. V shed 6 bases, J shed 5 bases, and the junction held 20 bases outside the gene matches. The CDR3 loop spans 18 amino acids. The CDR3 reads CASSTAVDRVGSRETQYF. The CDR3 coding sequence is TGTGCCAGCAGCACTGCAGTGGACAGGGTAGGATCCAGGGAGACCCAGTACTTC.